Listed below are T cell receptor beta chains from one sample, sequenced in a study of T-cell reconstitution after alpha-beta-depleted transplantation in children. TCRdb reprocessed the PCR reads via MiXCR and lists one record per CDR3 protein. Seen here are some 300,000 distinct CDR3 sequences, roughly a tenth observed once, and the top ten hold 7.5%. Source: PBMCs, taken before TCRalphabeta/CD19-depleted stem cell transplant. The source of these receptors is a boy under two years old with acute myeloid leukemia, due to receive a stem cell transplant. The conserved cysteine and the conserved F or W are not part of the CDR3 here. The order of the fields is J gene, V gene, D gene, CDR3 protein. A D gene is named only where the DNA matches it firmly.

j_call: TRBJ2-7
v_call: TRBV5-4
d_call: NA
cdr3_aa: ASSLETRTGEQY

j_call: TRBJ2-1
v_call: TRBV27
d_call: TRBD2
cdr3_aa: ASALPTSGNNEQF

j_call: TRBJ1-5
v_call: TRBV15
d_call: NA
cdr3_aa: ATSRGAGVQPQH

j_call: TRBJ2-7
v_call: TRBV20-1
d_call: TRBD1
cdr3_aa: SARWGQGAGYEQY

j_call: TRBJ1-5
v_call: TRBV25-1
d_call: NA
cdr3_aa: ASSSGAGSNQPQH

j_call: TRBJ2-3
v_call: TRBV11-2
d_call: NA
cdr3_aa: ASSLDLSDTQY

j_call: TRBJ2-7
v_call: TRBV20-1
d_call: TRBD2
cdr3_aa: SARGEGTSGYEQY

j_call: TRBJ2-7
v_call: TRBV11-2
d_call: NA
cdr3_aa: ASSFYRSYEQY

j_call: TRBJ1-1
v_call: TRBV13
d_call: TRBD1
cdr3_aa: ASSLGQGMAEAF

j_call: TRBJ2-3
v_call: TRBV6-1
d_call: TRBD2
cdr3_aa: ASSRRGTSGRGGTDTQY

j_call: TRBJ2-1
v_call: TRBV20-1
d_call: TRBD1
cdr3_aa: SARDWTGAYNEQF

j_call: TRBJ1-4
v_call: TRBV7-6
d_call: NA
cdr3_aa: ASSSPPGFLREKLF

j_call: TRBJ2-7
v_call: TRBV6-5
d_call: TRBD1
cdr3_aa: ASSYWALTGDSSYEQY

j_call: TRBJ2-1
v_call: TRBV25-1
d_call: TRBD1
cdr3_aa: ASSEYFSGQGIYNEQF

j_call: TRBJ2-2
v_call: TRBV12-3/TRBV12-4
d_call: TRBD2
cdr3_aa: ASRGLAANTGELF

j_call: TRBJ1-2
v_call: TRBV6-1
d_call: TRBD1
cdr3_aa: ASSGKGTAAEGYT

j_call: TRBJ2-3
v_call: TRBV5-1
d_call: TRBD2
cdr3_aa: ASSLGLAGVSFSSTDTQY

j_call: TRBJ2-7
v_call: TRBV18
d_call: NA
cdr3_aa: ASSPLERGRSDYEQY

j_call: TRBJ2-2
v_call: TRBV6-4
d_call: TRBD1
cdr3_aa: ASSADRGRELF

j_call: TRBJ2-1
v_call: TRBV15
d_call: NA
cdr3_aa: ATSRLFTGPQF

j_call: TRBJ2-6
v_call: TRBV20-1
d_call: NA
cdr3_aa: SALLGSGANVLT

j_call: TRBJ2-5
v_call: TRBV7-8
d_call: TRBD2
cdr3_aa: ASSLGTSVETQY

j_call: TRBJ2-2
v_call: TRBV3-1
d_call: TRBD1
cdr3_aa: ASSQEVTGLSNTGELF

j_call: TRBJ1-2
v_call: TRBV29-1
d_call: TRBD1
cdr3_aa: SVALGQSNGYT

j_call: TRBJ2-2
v_call: TRBV30
d_call: NA
cdr3_aa: AWSVYSANTGELF

j_call: TRBJ2-1
v_call: TRBV28
d_call: NA
cdr3_aa: ASSLLSSRFYNEQF

j_call: TRBJ2-3
v_call: TRBV5-1
d_call: NA
cdr3_aa: ASSLGGTRY

j_call: TRBJ2-5
v_call: TRBV28
d_call: TRBD2
cdr3_aa: ASSSPWTSEETQY

j_call: TRBJ2-7
v_call: TRBV11-2
d_call: NA
cdr3_aa: ASNPRGLLPYEQY

j_call: TRBJ2-7
v_call: TRBV11-2
d_call: TRBD2
cdr3_aa: ASSSFLAGAHEQY

j_call: TRBJ2-2
v_call: TRBV11-2
d_call: TRBD2
cdr3_aa: ASRPRYTGTSGTNTGELF

j_call: TRBJ2-1
v_call: TRBV7-9
d_call: NA
cdr3_aa: ASSLKGGSYNEQF

j_call: TRBJ2-3
v_call: TRBV7-6
d_call: TRBD2
cdr3_aa: ASRLAGTDPQY

j_call: TRBJ1-2
v_call: TRBV20-1
d_call: TRBD1
cdr3_aa: SASGPTGVGYGYT

j_call: TRBJ2-3
v_call: TRBV6-1
d_call: TRBD2
cdr3_aa: ASSPDPGLPLGDTQY

j_call: TRBJ2-7
v_call: TRBV12-3/TRBV12-4
d_call: NA
cdr3_aa: ASSFQIVSRIYEQY

j_call: TRBJ2-2
v_call: TRBV5-1
d_call: NA
cdr3_aa: ASSLDPTGELF

j_call: TRBJ2-3
v_call: TRBV18
d_call: TRBD2
cdr3_aa: ASSSLAAGTTQY

j_call: TRBJ2-7
v_call: TRBV19
d_call: NA
cdr3_aa: ASSPGGSRAEQY

j_call: TRBJ2-7
v_call: TRBV2
d_call: NA
cdr3_aa: ASSDGHGGTYEQY

j_call: TRBJ2-5
v_call: TRBV5-1
d_call: NA
cdr3_aa: ASSVVGGPETQY

j_call: TRBJ2-2
v_call: TRBV9
d_call: NA
cdr3_aa: ASSVEPAGANTGELF

j_call: TRBJ1-5
v_call: TRBV7-8
d_call: NA
cdr3_aa: ASSEGVLYSNQPQH

j_call: TRBJ2-7
v_call: TRBV5-6
d_call: NA
cdr3_aa: ASSFTGTADYEQY

j_call: TRBJ1-2
v_call: TRBV5-1
d_call: NA
cdr3_aa: ASSLGEGGFSGYT

j_call: TRBJ2-5
v_call: TRBV9
d_call: TRBD2
cdr3_aa: ASSVEPPSGRPFQETQY

j_call: TRBJ2-1
v_call: TRBV11-2
d_call: NA
cdr3_aa: ASSLVTEGPYNEQF

j_call: TRBJ2-5
v_call: TRBV7-2
d_call: NA
cdr3_aa: ASSLVAGAVQETQY

j_call: TRBJ2-7
v_call: TRBV5-5
d_call: TRBD1
cdr3_aa: ASSLWDRLFSYEQY

j_call: TRBJ2-7
v_call: TRBV12-3/TRBV12-4
d_call: TRBD1
cdr3_aa: ASTPRDRGQGEQY

j_call: TRBJ2-2
v_call: TRBV11-1
d_call: NA
cdr3_aa: ASSGPGWRDENTGELF

j_call: TRBJ2-1
v_call: TRBV2
d_call: TRBD2
cdr3_aa: ASSEAWGGSYNEQF

j_call: TRBJ2-2
v_call: TRBV12-3/TRBV12-4
d_call: TRBD1
cdr3_aa: ASSLRGPTGELF

j_call: TRBJ2-5
v_call: TRBV25-1
d_call: NA
cdr3_aa: ASGAGPQETQY